The clone carrying this T cell receptor (beta chain) was recorded a few times. The data derive from a study of human T cells and chemical hapten exposure. The germline V gene has CDR1 SQVTM and CDR2 ANQGSEA. This CDR3 has 13 amino acids. Unmatched junction bases numbered 4, after V lost 5 bases and J lost 2 bases. As to time point: pre-sensitization, week 0. Described treatment: therapeutic diphenylcyclopropenone sensitization with weekly scalp DPC. A single record per CDR3 protein comes from TCRdb applying MiXCR to the RACE reads. The sample shows 300,000 to 450,000 distinct CDR3 sequences, roughly 4.6% of them seen only once.

Sequenced material: whole blood, taken in connection with sensitization to the hapten diphenylcyclopropenone (DPC). The V and J genes are TRBV29-1 and TRBJ2-3; 7 nucleotides agree with TRBD1. The clonotype comes from a woman aged 45-60 years with alopecia areata. Some clones in this sample may be carry-over from other donors' samples. The CDR3 loop reads CSVKGQYTDTQYF. The CDR3 DNA follows: TGCAGCGTTAAGGGACAGTACACAGATACGCAGTATTTT.